What follows are 21 T cell receptor beta chains derived from one specimen sequenced in a study of Ad26.COV2.S vaccination and SARS-CoV-2 variants. Sequencing used immunoSEQ multiplex PCR; TCRdb keeps in-frame clones, though not all of them. This sample carries 440,000 or so clones, about 90% of them seen once, and the ten largest clones take around 4.5%. Documented treatment: about 20 received Ad26.COV2.S at low or high dose, single or two shots; roughly five received placebo; per-sample allocation not given. Sampling took place 63 days after the first vaccine or placebo injection. Sequenced here: peripheral blood, sampled in a trial of Ad26.COV2.S vaccine versus placebo. Receptors were obtained from a person between 18 and 60 years old who received the Ad26.COV2.S COVID-19 vaccine or a placebo.

V is TRBV6-2 or TRBV6-3 and J is TRBJ2-3; 9 positions agree with TRBD2. In germline, CDR1 is MNHEY, CDR2 SVGEGT. The V segment lost 2 bases and the J segment 4 bases; nucleotides outside the gene matches: 4. The CDR3 contains 15 residues. CDR3 DNA sequence: TGTGCCAGCAGTTACCTGGAGCGGGAGGCAGATACGCAGTATTTT. It encodes CASSYLEREADTQYF.

The chain carries TRBV5-4 and TRBJ2-7, with D possibly matching TRBD2 (6 bases). Trimming pared 4 bases from V and 4 bases from J, leaving 9 bases between. This CDR3 has 12 amino acids. The germline CDR1 and CDR2 sequences are SGHNT and YYREEE (reference sequence). As DNA, the CDR3 is TGTGCCAGCAGCGAGGAGGGGTACGAGCAGTACTTC. The encoded protein is CASSEEGYEQYF.

DNA for the CDR3: TGTGCCAGCTCACCCGGGAACTACGAGCAGTACTTC. This translates into CASSPGNYEQYF. The gene calls are TRBV18 and TRBJ2-7, with D perhaps TRBD2 (5 bases). Trimming left V 3 bases short and J 3 bases short, with 6 bases between. CDR3 size: 12 residues. Looked up from germline, CDR1 is KGHSH and CDR2 is LQKENI.

The chain employs TRBV24-1 and TRBJ2-1; 10 nucleotides align to TRBD2. The V gene's germline CDR1 is KGHDR and CDR2 SFDVKD. CDR3 length equals 15 residues. Trimming at V came to 3 bases and at J to 7 bases, leaving 5 bases not matched to a gene. For the CDR3, the DNA is TGTGCCACCAGTGATCCCATGACTAGCGGGAATGAGCAGTTCTTC. This translates into CATSDPMTSGNEQFF.

This clone showed up just a few times. The J gene is TRBJ2-1, the V gene TRBV6-6; D unclear. V lost 7 bases and J 9 bases, leaving 16 bases between the germline ends. Germline V gene data show CDR1 as MNHNY and CDR2 as SVGAGI (reference sequence). This CDR3 contains 13 residues. CDR3: CASTLTVLGEQFF. For the CDR3, the DNA is TGTGCCAGCACCTTGACTGTCCTAGGTGAGCAGTTCTTC.

Comments on this clone: Other DNA variants within this sample encode the same CDR3. Here the CDR3 DNA reads TGTGCCAGCAGCGTATCTAGCGGGAGTACAGATACGCAGTATTTT. The encoded protein is CASSVSSGSTDTQYF. The gene calls are TRBV9 and TRBJ2-3; 10 bases are a match to TRBD2. Germline CDR1 reads SGDLS; CDR2 reads YYNGEE. This CDR3 region has 15 residues. J gave up 3 bases and V 1 base, and 2 bases lay outside the gene matches.

V usage is TRBV6-5 and J usage is TRBJ2-7; D tentatively fits TRBD1 or TRBD2 (5 bases each). The length of the CDR3 is 14 residues. V lost 4 bases and J 4 bases, leaving 14 bases between the germline ends. Germline V gene sequence: CDR1 MNHEY, CDR2 SVGAGI. CDR3 sequence: CASSFTGTLYEQYF. Here the CDR3 DNA reads TGTGCCAGCAGTTTTACCGGGACCCTATACGAGCAGTACTTC.

This chain uses TRBV2 with TRBJ2-7, with 8 bases fitting TRBD1. Germline assignment: CDR1 SNHLY and CDR2 FYNNEI. This CDR3 is 13 amino acids long. Trimming removed 4 bases from V and 3 bases from J; junction bases left unmatched: 2. The CDR3, as DNA: TGTGCCAGCAGTGTGGACAGGGACTACGAGCAGTACTTC. Protein product: CASSVDRDYEQYF. Full variable domain (rest looked up from reference TRBV2 and TRBJ2-7): EPEVTQTPSHQVTQMGQEVILRCVPISNHLYFYWYRQILGQKVEFLVSFYNNEISEKSEIFDDQFSVERPDGSNFTLKIRSTKLEDSAMYFCASSVDRDYEQYFGPGTRLTVT.

The rearrangement links TRBV18 to TRBJ2-3, with 15 bases fitting TRBD2. The CDR3 extends over 17 amino acids. CDR1 is KGHSH, CDR2 LQKENI, per germline. With V trimmed by 0 bases and J by 3 bases, 1 base remained unmatched. The CDR3 here is CASSPPGLAGGTDTQYF. The CDR3 region has the DNA TGTGCCAGCTCACCACCCGGACTAGCGGGAGGGACAGATACGCAGTATTTT.

The chain recombines TRBV7-8 with TRBJ2-6; a weak D match, TRBD1 (5 bases). With 1 base removed from V and 4 bases from J, the gap between germline ends came to 11 bases. CDR1 is SGHVS, CDR2 FQNEAQ, per germline. This CDR3 is 16 amino acids long. The CDR3 sequence: CASSLGTGSGANVLTF. The CDR3, as DNA: TGTGCCAGCAGCTTAGGCACAGGCTCCGGGGCCAACGTCCTGACTTTC. Supplemented by reference TRBV7-8 and TRBJ2-6, the full variable domain reads GAGVSQSPRYKVAKRGQDVALRCDPISGHVSLFWYQQALGQGPEFLTYFQNEAQLDKSGLPSDRFFAERPEGSVSTLKIQRTQQEDSAVYLCASSLGTGSGANVLTFGAGSRLTVL.

The chain uses TRBV25-1 and TRBJ2-1; 8 bases fit TRBD2. From germline, CDR1 is MGHDK and CDR2 SYGVNS. Germline trimming cut 4 bases from V and 6 bases from J; bases unmatched to any gene: 8. The CDR3 length is 15 residues. In nucleotides, the CDR3 is TGTGCCAGCAGTGGTCGAGCGGGAGATCTCAATGAGCAGTTCTTC. This encodes CASSGRAGDLNEQFF.

This sequence joins TRBV7-2 and TRBJ2-3; a weak D match, TRBD2 (6 bases). The V gene lost 4 bases and the J gene lost 9 bases, with 17 bases spanning the gap. Germline CDR1 is SGHTA and CDR2 is FQGNSA. CDR3 size: 14 residues. CDR3 nucleotide sequence: TGTGCCAGCAGCTACCGGACTACCCCCCTCACGCAGTATTTT. Its translation: CASSYRTTPLTQYF.

V and J are TRBV27 and TRBJ1-6, with D perhaps matching TRBD1 (5 bases). Germline V gene sequence: CDR1 MNHEY, CDR2 SMNVEV (reference sequence). V was shortened by 4 bases and J by 8 bases, with 12 bases between the two germline ends. CDR3 length: 14 residues. The CDR3 sequence is CASSSNGAYSPLHF. In DNA, the CDR3 is TGTGCCAGCAGTTCCAATGGGGCATATTCACCCCTCCACTTT.

The chain is built from TRBV18 and TRBJ2-3, with no clear D. V lost 6 bases, J lost 4 bases, and 11 bases lay in between. CDR1 and CDR2 from the germline V gene are KGHSH and LQKENI. The CDR3 runs 13 residues. The CDR3 DNA reads TGTGCCAGCTCCCCCCACGAAGCAGATACGCAGTATTTT. This gives the protein CASSPHEADTQYF.

The rearrangement links TRBV25-1 to TRBJ2-7; TRBD1 aligns across 8 bases. The CDR3 consists of 12 residues. Germline CDR1 reads MGHDK; CDR2 reads SYGVNS. V lost 5 bases and J lost 7; bases outside the gene matches: 4. The CDR3 here is CASSQGAVEQYF. The CDR3 DNA follows: TGTGCCAGCAGTCAGGGGGCTGTGGAGCAGTACTTC.

The rearrangement joins TRBV7-9 to TRBJ1-2; D is possibly TRBD1 (6 bases). The germline V and J ends were trimmed by 0 bases and 5 bases, with 19 bases remaining between them. The germline V gene has CDR1 SEHNR and CDR2 FQNEAQ (reference sequence). CDR3 length: 17 amino acids. DNA of the CDR3: TGTGCCAGCAGCTTAGCCCCGATCCAGACAGGACAATATGGCTACACCTTC. It encodes CASSLAPIQTGQYGYTF. Full variable domain (remainder filled in from reference TRBV7-9 and TRBJ1-2): DTGVSQNPRHKITKRGQNVTFRCDPISEHNRLYWYRQTLGQGPEFLTYFQNEAQLEKSRLLSDRFSAERPKGSFSTLEIQRTEQGDSAMYLCASSLAPIQTGQYGYTFGSGTRLTVV.

J is TRBJ2-5 and V is TRBV24-1; D remains ambiguous. The germline gives CDR1 KGHDR, CDR2 SFDVKD. The CDR3 covers 14 residues. V shed 3 bases and J shed 5 bases, with 12 bases lying between them. The CDR3 nucleotides read TGTGCCACCAGTGATCCTGGGGTCGCGGAGACCCAGTACTTC. This translates into CATSDPGVAETQYF.

This chain links TRBV5-1 with TRBJ2-7; 7 positions match TRBD1. Germline CDR1 SGHRS, CDR2 YFSETQ. This CDR3 comprises 13 residues. The J segment lost 4 bases and the V segment lost 0 bases, leaving 1 base of the junction unmatched. The CDR3 sequence: CASSLVGQYEQYF. The CDR3 DNA reads as TGCGCCAGCAGCTTGGTGGGACAGTACGAGCAGTACTTC.

The chain has TRBV27 and TRBJ2-2; D not resolved. Germline V gene sequence: CDR1 MNHEY, CDR2 SMNVEV (reference sequence). V lost 4 bases, J lost 4 bases, and 13 bases lay in between. The CDR3 loop spans 15 amino acids. In nucleotides, the CDR3 is TGTGCCAGCAGTTCCTTCGGTGGCCTCACCGGGGAGCTGTTTTTT. Translated, it gives CASSSFGGLTGELFF.

The chain recombines TRBV7-6 with TRBJ2-7, with TRBD1 as a possible D gene (6 bases). CDR1 is SGHVS, CDR2 FNYEAQ, per germline. Trimming shortened V by 5 bases and J by 3 bases, and 11 bases separated the two germline ends. CDR3 length equals 13 residues. CDR3 nucleotide sequence: TGTGCCAGCAGCGAACACAGGGACTACGAGCAGTACTTC. It encodes CASSEHRDYEQYF. The full variable domain, with the rest looked up from reference TRBV7-6 and TRBJ2-7, is GAGVSQSPRYKVTKRGQDVALRCDPISGHVSLYWYRQALGQGPEFLTYFNYEAQQDKSGLPNDRFSAERPEGSISTLTIQRTEQRDSAMYRCASSEHRDYEQYFGPGTRLTVT.

The chain links TRBV9 to TRBJ2-3; D may be TRBD1 or TRBD2 (5 bases each). The CDR3 covers 14 residues. CDR1 is SGDLS, CDR2 YYNGEE, per germline. Trimming cost V 4 bases and J 5 bases, with 14 bases left between them. The CDR3 DNA reads TGTGCCAGCAGCCCCACCGGGGCTAGAGATACGCAGTATTTT. It codes for CASSPTGARDTQYF.